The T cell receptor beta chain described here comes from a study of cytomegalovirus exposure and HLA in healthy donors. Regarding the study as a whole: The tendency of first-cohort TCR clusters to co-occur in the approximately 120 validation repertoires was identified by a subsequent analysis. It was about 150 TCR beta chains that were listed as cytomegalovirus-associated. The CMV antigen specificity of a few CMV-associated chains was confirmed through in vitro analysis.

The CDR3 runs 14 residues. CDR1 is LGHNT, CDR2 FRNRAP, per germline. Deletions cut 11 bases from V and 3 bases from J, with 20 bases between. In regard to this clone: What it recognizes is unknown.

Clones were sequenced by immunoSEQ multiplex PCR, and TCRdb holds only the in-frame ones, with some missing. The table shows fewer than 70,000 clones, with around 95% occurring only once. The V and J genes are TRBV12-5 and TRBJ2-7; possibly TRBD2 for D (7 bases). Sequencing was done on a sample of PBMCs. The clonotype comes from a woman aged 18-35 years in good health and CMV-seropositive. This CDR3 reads CAGRRGGMDYEQYF. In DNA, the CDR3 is TGTGCTGGACGTAGGGGGGGGATGGACTACGAGCAGTACTTC.